Sequencing of this T cell receptor beta chain was carried out in a study of Ad26.COV2.S vaccination and SARS-CoV-2 variants. Repertoires were generated with immunoSEQ multiplex PCR, while TCRdb's copy carries only in-frame clones and drops some. The top ten clones hold over 9% of a sample with a few hundred thousand clones, approximately 90% of them seen once. This CDR3 spans 19 amino acids. Germline-derived CDR1 and CDR2 are SGHRS and YFSETQ. Trimming shortened V by 4 bases and J by 1 base, and 25 bases separated the two germline ends. Treatment in this sample: around 19 received Ad26.COV2.S at low or high dose, single or two shots; 5 received placebo; per-sample allocation not given. Material that was analyzed had been drawn on day 63 after the first vaccine or placebo injection.

The sample in question was peripheral blood, obtained in a trial of Ad26.COV2.S vaccine versus placebo. This TCR derives from a person aged 18-60 years who received the Ad26.COV2.S COVID-19 vaccine or a placebo. The genes are TRBV5-1 and TRBJ2-3; perhaps D is TRBD1 or TRBD2 (5 bases each). The DNA for the CDR3 is TGCGCCAGCAGCACCCGGGACCCTGGGAGTAAATTGCGCACAGATACGCAGTATTTT. The encoded protein is CASSTRDPGSKLRTDTQYF.